The source of this T cell receptor beta chain is a study of blood T cell repertoires in COVID-19. Study-level information: PBMCs, B-cell-depleted T cells, or T cells were the source of the cDNA or gDNA that made up the material.

Per the original data handling: Nucleated cell number was recorded as an estimate derived from reference gene primer amplification. Sequenced by immunoSEQ multiplex PCR; TCRdb stores in-frame clones only, minus some. V and J calls and clone size are given by that table; D and trimming were obtained from the DNA. The table has 90,000 to 110,000 clones, less than 85% seen once; the top ten hold roughly 4.7%. Germline values: CDR1 MNHEY, CDR2 SVGAGI. The CDR3 is 15 amino acids. The V gene lost 4 bases and the J gene lost 6 bases, with 18 bases spanning the gap. Sequences were obtained from peripheral blood. V is TRBV6-5 and J is TRBJ1-2; unclear D gene. The origin of this receptor is a human donor in a cohort sampled during active or convalescent COVID-19. In nucleotides, the CDR3 is TGTGCCAGCAGTTCTGCAGGTTCTTTTTGGCATGGCTACACCTTC. This codes for CASSSAGSFWHGYTF.